Presented here are 8 T cell receptor beta chains from one specimen sequenced in a study of CD8 T cells in ankylosing spondylitis. TCRdb recomputed calls from the 5' RACE reads with MiXCR, one row per CDR3 protein. The sample includes 250,000 to 400,000 distinct CDR3 sequences, around a tenth of them seen just once. The sequenced sample consisted of blood, either unsorted or a sorted T cell fraction (not recorded which). All receptors come from a female donor with ankylosing spondylitis or in good health (not recorded which).

This clonotype was recorded only once. A much larger clone lies a single base off, so this may be a read error. J is TRBJ2-1 and V is TRBV20-1, with 11 bases aligning to TRBD2. V was clipped by 6 bases and J by 2 bases; unmatched bases: 6. CDR3 size: 15 residues. The V gene's germline CDR1 is DFQATT and CDR2 SNEGSKA (reference sequence). The CDR3 coding sequence is TGCAGTGCCACTAGCGGGGGCCTCCCCTACAATGAGCAGTTCTTC. Translated: CSATSGGLPYNEQFF.

In its sample, this clonotype was seen many times. The rearrangement uses TRBV20-1 and TRBJ2-1, with D possibly TRBD2 on 5 matching bases. CDR3 size: 13 residues. The V end lost 8 bases, the J end lost 3 bases, and 14 bases lay between the germline ends. Looked up from germline, CDR1 is DFQATT and CDR2 is SNEGSKA (reference sequence). The CDR3 loop is CSPSGNLYNEQFF. In DNA, the CDR3 is TGCAGTCCATCCGGGAACCTCTACAATGAGCAGTTCTTC.

Comments on this clonotype: A clone one base away is much larger, so this may be a read error. This chain links TRBV5-1 with TRBJ2-1; 12 positions match TRBD2. The CDR3 runs 16 residues. The germline CDR1 and CDR2 sequences are SGHRS and YFSETQ. DNA for the CDR3: TGCACCAGCAGATACGGGACTAGCGGGTACCTCAATGAGCAGTTCTTC. Protein product: CTSRYGTSGYLNEQFF.

The chain has TRBV5-1 and TRBJ2-3; possibly TRBD2 for D (6 bases). Trimming left V 0 bases short and J 4 bases short, with 9 bases between. The CDR3 has 14 amino acids. Looked up from germline, CDR1 is SGHRS and CDR2 is YFSETQ. The CDR3 DNA follows: TGCGCCAGCAGCTTGGCCTGGGGGGCAGATACGCAGTATTTT. This encodes CASSLAWGADTQYF.

This clonotype has ten or more counts. The V and J genes are TRBV5-6 and TRBJ1-1; D call uncertain. Trimming pared 0 bases from V and 10 bases from J, leaving 13 bases between. The CDR3 sequence is 13 residues long. Germline V CDR1 and CDR2: SGHDT, YYEEEE. The DNA of the CDR3 is TGTGCCAGCAGCTTGGAACCGGAAGTGGGAGCTTTCTTT. Its protein product is CASSLEPEVGAFF.

With respect to this clonotype: Just one base apart from a much larger clone, this may be a read error. V is TRBV7-2 and J is TRBJ2-7; D remains unclear. The germline V gene has CDR1 SGHTA and CDR2 FQGNSA. The CDR3 consists of 13 residues. CDR3 coding DNA: TGTGCCAGCAGCTCCCGACTCGGCTACGAGCACTACTTC. Residues: CASSSRLGYEHYF.

This clonotype came up many times. The chain links TRBV5-1 to TRBJ2-5; a weak D match, TRBD2 (5 bases). The CDR3 runs to 15 residues. Germline-derived CDR1 and CDR2 are SGHRS and YFSETQ. The V end lost 0 bases, the J end lost 5 bases, and 14 bases lay between the germline ends. CDR3 sequence: CASSLDISSGETQYF. The CDR3 DNA sequence: TGCGCCAGCAGCTTGGACATATCTTCGGGGGAGACCCAGTACTTC.

In this sample, this clonotype turned up a few times. The V and J genes are TRBV24-1 and TRBJ2-7; 11 nucleotides line up with TRBD2. There are 15 residues in the CDR3. V was clipped by 3 bases and J by 4 bases; unmatched bases: 4. Germline CDR1 and CDR2: KGHDR and SFDVKD. This chain's CDR3 is CATSDGTSGLYEQYF. DNA of the CDR3: TGTGCCACCAGTGATGGGACTAGCGGTTTATACGAGCAGTACTTC.